This is a list of T cell receptor beta chains from one sample in a study of shared clonotypes between healthy human individuals. Some clones are missing from TCRdb's copy, which holds only in-frame ones; the method was immunoSEQ multiplex PCR. The data hold approximately 2,300,000 clones, with approximately 90% observed a single time. The sequenced sample consisted of naive CD4+ T cells from PBMCs. All receptors come from a man between 18 and 35 years old in good health. Some clones in this sample may be carry-over from other donors' samples. The CDR3 runs from the conserved cysteine through the conserved F or W. The D gene is left open where the match is weak. A clone size is listed for some rows: how often the clone was seen (once, few, many), or a class if it is expanded.

v_gene,d_gene,abundance,j_gene,CDR3nt,CDR3aa
TRBV11-3,TRBD2,-,TRBJ2-1,TGTGCCAGCAGCTCGGGACTAGCGGGAGCCTACAATGAGCAGTTCTTC,CASSSGLAGAYNEQFF
TRBV27,-,-,TRBJ1-4,TGTGCCAGCAGTATAACGGGGGGTGCAACTAATGAAAAACTGTTTTTT,CASSITGGATNEKLFF
TRBV5-4,-,-,TRBJ2-2,TGTGCCAGCAGCCCTCCCCGGCAGGGGACCGGGGAGCTGTTTTTT,CASSPPRQGTGELFF
TRBV28,-,few,TRBJ1-3,TGTGCCAGCAGCAGTGATTTATCTGGAAACACCATATATTTT,CASSSDLSGNTIYF
TRBV15,TRBD1,-,TRBJ2-5,TGTGCCACCAGCAGGTTGAGGGGGCCAGAGACCCAGTACTTC,CATSRLRGPETQYF
TRBV9,-,-,TRBJ1-2,TGTGCCAGCAGCGTAGGGGCCAATCCTGTGAGGATAAAGGGCTACACCTTC,CASSVGANPVRIKGYTF
TRBV6-5,TRBD1,-,TRBJ1-5,TGTGCCAGCAGGACAGGGGGAGGCAATCAGCCCCAGCATTTT,CASRTGGGNQPQHF
TRBV5-5,-,-,TRBJ2-1,TGTGCCAGCAGCCCGACACTTAACTCCTACAATGAGCAGTTCTTC,CASSPTLNSYNEQFF
TRBV28,-,-,TRBJ1-2,TGTGCCAGCCTTCGGGGTAGGGATAACTATGGCTACACCTTC,CASLRGRDNYGYTF
TRBV6-1,TRBD2,-,TRBJ2-1,TGTGCCAGCACTAAGACTAGCGGGTCCTACAATGAGCAGTTCTTC,CASTKTSGSYNEQFF
TRBV9,-,few,TRBJ1-1,TGTGCCAGCAGCCGAATCTGGACCACTGAAGCTTTCTTT,CASSRIWTTEAFF
TRBV2,-,-,TRBJ1-5,TGTGCCAGCAGTGAGAGGGGTCTACGGGGCAATCAGCCCCAGCATTTT,CASSERGLRGNQPQHF
TRBV14,TRBD1,-,TRBJ2-3,TGTGCCAGCAGCCGAGGGGGCAGGGTACTCACAGATACGCAGTATTTT,CASSRGGRVLTDTQYF
TRBV5-4,-,-,TRBJ2-3,TGTGCCAGCAGGGGGACTCTTAGCACAGATACGCAGTATTTT,CASRGTLSTDTQYF
TRBV10-1,-,few,TRBJ1-1,TGCGCCAGCAGCATGGGGGGCACTGAAGCTTTCTTT,CASSMGGTEAFF
TRBV15,TRBD2,-,TRBJ2-5,TGTGCCACCTGTGCCGCGGCGGGAGGGCTACAAGAGACCCAGTACTTC,CATCAAAGGLQETQYF
TRBV7-9,-,-,TRBJ1-5,TGTGCCAGCAGCCAAGGGGGGACCAATCAGCCCCAGCATTTT,CASSQGGTNQPQHF
TRBV28,-,once,TRBJ1-2,TGTGCCAGCAGTTTAGGGACCCTCTATGGCTACACCTTC,CASSLGTLYGYTF
TRBV7-2,-,once,TRBJ2-5,TGTGCCAGCAGCTTAGCGAGGGAACAGAGCGCGGCCCAGTACTTC,CASSLAREQSAAQYF
TRBV4-2,-,-,TRBJ2-7,TGTGCCAGCAGCCACGAGACAGGCTACGAGCAGTACTTC,CASSHETGYEQYF
TRBV5-1,TRBD1,-,TRBJ1-1,TGCGCCAGCAGCCCGAGGGGGCTCGGCGACACTGAAGCTTTCTTT,CASSPRGLGDTEAFF
TRBV18,TRBD2,-,TRBJ2-7,TGTGCCAGCTCACCCCCGGGAGGGCACGAGCAGTACTTC,CASSPPGGHEQYF
TRBV11-2,TRBD2,-,TRBJ2-5,TGTGCCAGCAGCCCTGACTCGGGGGGGACCCAGTACTTC,CASSPDSGGTQYF
TRBV2,TRBD2,-,TRBJ2-3,TGTGCCAGCAGTGAAGGTTTAGCGGGGTCAACGGATACGCAGTATTTT,CASSEGLAGSTDTQYF
TRBV12-5,-,few,TRBJ2-1,TGTGCTAGTGGTTCGTCAGGGTACCGGTTCTTC,CASGSSGYRFF
TRBV28,TRBD2,-,TRBJ2-3,TGTGCCAGCAGCTCCGGGACTAGCGGGAGCACAGATACGCAGTATTTT,CASSSGTSGSTDTQYF
TRBV28,TRBD2,-,TRBJ2-2,TGTGCCAGCAGTTTTGCCGGCAGCGGGAGCGGGGAGCTGTTTTTT,CASSFAGSGSGELFF
TRBV5-4,TRBD2,-,TRBJ2-3,TGTGCCAGCAGCAACCCGGGACTAGCGGCAACAGATACGCAGTATTTT,CASSNPGLAATDTQYF
TRBV18,TRBD1,-,TRBJ2-7,TGTGCCAGCTCAGGGACAGCCTACGAGCAGTACTTC,CASSGTAYEQYF
TRBV7-8,TRBD1,-,TRBJ1-4,TGTGCCAGCAGCTTGACAGGGGCCGGGCCTGAAAAACTGTTTTTT,CASSLTGAGPEKLFF
TRBV27,TRBD1,-,TRBJ2-7,TGTGCCAGCAGCCGCTCCGGGACAGAATTTTACGAGCAGTACTTC,CASSRSGTEFYEQYF
TRBV29-1,-,-,TRBJ1-3,TGCAGCGCTGAGACGGGTGGAAACACCATATATTTT,CSAETGGNTIYF
TRBV15,-,-,TRBJ1-5,TGTGCCACCAGCAGAGATCAAAATCAGCCCCAGCATTTT,CATSRDQNQPQHF
TRBV11-2,-,-,TRBJ2-7,TGTGCCAGCAGCTTGAACGGACTGACCTACGAGCAGTACTTC,CASSLNGLTYEQYF
TRBV4-1,-,-,TRBJ1-5,TGCGCCAGCAGCCGCAAATTTGACGGATATAGCAATCAGCCCCAGCATTTT,CASSRKFDGYSNQPQHF
TRBV5-6,TRBD1,-,TRBJ2-3,TGTGCCAGCTCGACTCCGGGACAGGGGAAGGATACGCAGTATTTT,CASSTPGQGKDTQYF
TRBV29-1,-,-,TRBJ2-2,TGCAGCGTTGGCGAGCGGACCGGGGAGCTGTTTTTT,CSVGERTGELFF
TRBV28,TRBD1,-,TRBJ2-5,TGTGCCAGCCAGGGGGCGCGGGAGACCCAGTACTTC,CASQGARETQYF
TRBV6-5,-,-,TRBJ2-5,TGTGCCAGCAGTTATGGGCGACGGCAAGAGACCCAGTACTTC,CASSYGRRQETQYF
TRBV6-5,-,once,TRBJ1-3,TGTGCCAGCAGGGCGGACTACTCTGGAAACACCATATATTTT,CASRADYSGNTIYF
TRBV9,-,-,TRBJ1-3,TGTGCCAGCAGCGTAGTGGGAGACGGAAACACCATATATTTT,CASSVVGDGNTIYF
TRBV6-5,TRBD1,-,TRBJ2-1,TGTGCCAGCACCGGGACAGCCTACAATGAGCAGTTCTTC,CASTGTAYNEQFF
TRBV7-9,-,-,TRBJ1-2,TGTGCCAGCAGCCGCCAGGGAGAGTATTATGGCTACACCTTC,CASSRQGEYYGYTF
TRBV13,TRBD1,-,TRBJ2-7,TGTGCCAGCAGCTGGACAGGGGGCGTTTACGAGCAGTACTTC,CASSWTGGVYEQYF
TRBV5-4,-,-,TRBJ2-3,TGTGCCAGTTCTACGGACCCACTCCCAACCTTCACAGATACGCAGTATTTT,CASSTDPLPTFTDTQYF
TRBV15,-,-,TRBJ2-7,TGTGCCACCAGCAGAGATTCGGGGAACGAGCAGTACTTC,CATSRDSGNEQYF
TRBV7-8,-,-,TRBJ1-3,TGTGCCAGCAGCTTAACCGGACGAAACACCATATATTTT,CASSLTGRNTIYF
TRBV18,-,-,TRBJ1-1,TGTGCCAGCTTTCCGAGGGGGTCAGTGCAGAACACTGAAGCTTTCTTT,CASFPRGSVQNTEAFF
TRBV30,-,once,TRBJ2-2,TGTGCCTGGAGTGTACTGAAAGGTGGGCTGTTTTTT,CAWSVLKGGLFF
TRBV18,-,-,TRBJ2-1,TGTGCCAGCTCACCGTCCAGTGCCGATGAGCAGTTCTTC,CASSPSSADEQFF
TRBV28,TRBD1,-,TRBJ2-5,TGTGCCAGCAGTTGGACAGGGGCGGAGACCCAGTACTTC,CASSWTGAETQYF
TRBV27,TRBD1,-,TRBJ1-2,TGTGCCAGCAGTTTGGGACAGGGGGCGGGCTACACCTTC,CASSLGQGAGYTF
TRBV5-1,-,-,TRBJ1-1,TGCGCCAGCAGCTTGGCGGGGTACACTGAAGCTTTCTTT,CASSLAGYTEAFF
TRBV5-1,-,-,TRBJ1-1,TGCGCCACACATGACCCTTTCAACACTGAAGCTTTCTTT,CATHDPFNTEAFF
TRBV28,-,-,TRBJ1-5,TGTGCCAGCAGTCCATGGGGGGCGCGGCAGCCCCAGCATTTT,CASSPWGARQPQHF
TRBV5-4,-,-,TRBJ2-3,TGTGCCAGCAGCCCCGGGACGCCAAGCCCTAGCACAGATACGCAGTATTTT,CASSPGTPSPSTDTQYF